This TCR beta chain originates from a study of cytomegalovirus exposure and HLA in healthy donors. This clone has only a few counts. Amplification used 60 Vbeta primers and 13 Jbeta primers. Some clones are missing from TCRdb's copy, which holds only in-frame ones; the method was immunoSEQ multiplex PCR. The top ten clones hold 2% to 2.5% of a sample with 87,000 or so clones, less than 8% of them seen once. Trimming at V came to 3 bases and at J to 4 bases, leaving 9 bases not matched to a gene. The CDR3 length is 16 residues. Germline V gene lookup returns CDR1 MGHRA and CDR2 YSYEKL. The sequence was obtained from a man in his fifties or sixties in good health and CMV-seronegative. This chain joins TRBV4-1 and TRBJ1-2; 9 nucleotides agree with TRBD1. The sequencing sample was made of PBMCs. The CDR3, as DNA: TGCGCCAGCAGCCAGGGACAGGGTGGAACTGTCTATGGCTACACCTTC. It is translated as CASSQGQGGTVYGYTF.